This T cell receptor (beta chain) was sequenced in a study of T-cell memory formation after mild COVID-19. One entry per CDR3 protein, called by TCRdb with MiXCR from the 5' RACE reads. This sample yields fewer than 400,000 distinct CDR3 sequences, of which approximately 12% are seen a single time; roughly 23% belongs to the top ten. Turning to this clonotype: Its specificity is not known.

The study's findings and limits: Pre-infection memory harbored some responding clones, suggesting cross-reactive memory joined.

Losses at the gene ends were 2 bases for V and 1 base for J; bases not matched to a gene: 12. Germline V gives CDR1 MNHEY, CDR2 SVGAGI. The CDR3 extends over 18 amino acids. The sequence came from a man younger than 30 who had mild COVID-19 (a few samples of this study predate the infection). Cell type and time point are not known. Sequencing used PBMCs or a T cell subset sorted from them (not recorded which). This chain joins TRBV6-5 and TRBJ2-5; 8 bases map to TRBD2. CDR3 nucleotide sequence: TGTGCCAGCAGTTACCACGCTGTTCGCGGGGGGTTCCAAGAGACCCAGTACTTC. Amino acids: CASSYHAVRGGFQETQYF.